This T cell receptor (beta chain) was documented in a study of regulatory T cells in long-lasting Graves disease. Study summary: Those with persistent Graves' disease had received antithyroid drugs for over 5 years with positive TSH receptor antibodies.

Arm-PCR of CDR3 regions and iRepertoire HTBI primers were the basis on which TCR beta libraries were built. MiXCR, applied by TCRdb to the multiplex PCR reads, yields one record per CDR3 protein. The data show roughly 500,000 distinct CDR3 sequences, about a fifth seen once. As regards this clonotype: The antigen remains unidentified.

The sample's time point: persistent/refractory GD, antithyroid drugs over 5 years with positive TRAb. Preparation of the TCR library used RNA extracted from PBMCs. Trimming took off 1 base at V and 1 base at J, with 13 bases between the two ends. Per germline, CDR1 SGDLS and CDR2 YYNGEE. The CDR3 loop spans 16 amino acids. Study-level points and caveats: TRBV28, TRBJ1-2 and TRBJ2-5 were segments that persistent disease favored.

This chain uses TRBV9 with TRBJ2-3, with D hard to call. The sequences come from peripheral blood mononuclear cells (PBMCs), collected when the disease was refractory, from a patient treated with antithyroid drugs. The source is a female donor with Graves disease. CDR3 amino acids: CASSVSPSPRTDTQYF. Here the CDR3 DNA reads TGTGCCAGCAGCGTATCGCCCTCCCCCCGCACAGATACGCAGTATTTT.